The clone carrying this T cell receptor (beta chain) was seen a few times. Its antigen is not known. Germline CDR1 SGHTA, CDR2 FQGNSA. This CDR3 has 14 amino acids. With V trimmed by 4 bases and J by 4 bases, 3 bases remained unmatched. This sample was taken from a study of T cell repertoires in cytomegalovirus infection. Across the whole study: Peptides in the study included HLA-C-restricted and HLA-B-restricted CMV epitopes. Matching HLA type and CMV infection were both indicated by public TCR beta signatures. General study findings and limits: Identification of carriers of CMV plus the relevant HLA was achieved through cumulative public TCR beta family frequency. HLA-C-restricted CMV-specific TCR beta clonotypes were dominant in the ex vivo response.

TCRdb re-analysed the reads in MiXCR, keeping a single row per CDR3 protein. The repertoire holds around 71,000 distinct CDR3 sequences, with roughly 20% as singletons. J is TRBJ2-2 and V is TRBV7-2; 7 bases map to TRBD2. The sequence was collected from a human donor in good health (CMV status not recorded). Some clones in this sample may be carry-over from other donors' samples. The source material was CD8+ T cells from cultured PBMCs, sampled from culture after CMV antigen stimulation. DNA for the CDR3: TGTGCCAGCAGCTATCGGGGGGTCACCGGGGAGCTGTTTTTT. It specifies CASSYRGVTGELFF.